This T cell receptor (beta chain) was sequenced in a study of Ad26.COV2.S vaccination and SARS-CoV-2 variants. Documented treatment: roughly 18 received Ad26.COV2.S at low or high dose, single or two shots; about 5 received placebo; per-sample allocation not given. Sampling took place 63 days after the first vaccine or placebo injection. Using immunoSEQ multiplex PCR, the repertoire was profiled, and TCRdb retains in-frame clones only, with some absent. The repertoire holds roughly 450,000 clones, with roughly 90% as singletons. The length of the CDR3 is 15 residues. V lost 4 bases and J 5 bases, leaving 18 bases between the germline ends. Germline V lookup: CDR1 SGHRS, CDR2 YFSETQ.

The sequenced sample was peripheral blood, obtained in a trial of Ad26.COV2.S vaccine versus placebo. The chain is built from TRBV5-1 and TRBJ1-1; TRBD1 is a possible D gene (5 bases). The source is a person between 18 and 65 years old who received the Ad26.COV2.S COVID-19 vaccine or a placebo. CDR3 protein: CASSPDLGEITEAFF. In DNA form, the CDR3 reads TGCGCCAGCAGCCCAGATTTAGGGGAGATAACTGAAGCTTTCTTT.